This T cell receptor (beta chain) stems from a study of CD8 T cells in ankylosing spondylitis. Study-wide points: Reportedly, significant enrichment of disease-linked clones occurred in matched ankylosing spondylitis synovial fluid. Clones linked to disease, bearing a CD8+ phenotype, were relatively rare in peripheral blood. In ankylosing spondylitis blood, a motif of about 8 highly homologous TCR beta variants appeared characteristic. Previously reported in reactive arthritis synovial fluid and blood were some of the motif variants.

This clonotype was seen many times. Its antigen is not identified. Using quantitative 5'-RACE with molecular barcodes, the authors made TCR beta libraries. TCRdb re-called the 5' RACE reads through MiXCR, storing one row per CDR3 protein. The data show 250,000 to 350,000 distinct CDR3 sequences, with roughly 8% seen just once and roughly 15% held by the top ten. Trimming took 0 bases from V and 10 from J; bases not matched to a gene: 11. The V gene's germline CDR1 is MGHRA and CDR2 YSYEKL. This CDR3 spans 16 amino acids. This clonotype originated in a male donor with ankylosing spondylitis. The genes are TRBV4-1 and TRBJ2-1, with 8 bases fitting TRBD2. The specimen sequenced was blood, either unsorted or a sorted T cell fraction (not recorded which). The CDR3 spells CASSQDRAGGTREQFF. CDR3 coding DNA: TGCGCCAGCAGCCAAGATCGGGCGGGAGGTACACGGGAGCAGTTCTTC.